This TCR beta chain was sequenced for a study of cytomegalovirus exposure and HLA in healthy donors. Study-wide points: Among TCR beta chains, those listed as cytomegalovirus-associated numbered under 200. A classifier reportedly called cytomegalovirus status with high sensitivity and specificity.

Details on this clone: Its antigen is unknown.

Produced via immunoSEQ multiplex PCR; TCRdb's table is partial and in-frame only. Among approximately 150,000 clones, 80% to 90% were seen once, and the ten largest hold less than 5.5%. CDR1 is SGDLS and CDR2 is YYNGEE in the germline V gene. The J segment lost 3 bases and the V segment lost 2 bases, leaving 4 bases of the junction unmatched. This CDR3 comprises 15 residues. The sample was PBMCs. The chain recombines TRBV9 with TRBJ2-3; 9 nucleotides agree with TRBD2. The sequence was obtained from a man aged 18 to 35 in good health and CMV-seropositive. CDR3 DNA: TGTGCCAGCAGCGTTCGCGGGGGGGCAACAGATACGCAGTATTTT. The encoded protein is CASSVRGGATDTQYF.